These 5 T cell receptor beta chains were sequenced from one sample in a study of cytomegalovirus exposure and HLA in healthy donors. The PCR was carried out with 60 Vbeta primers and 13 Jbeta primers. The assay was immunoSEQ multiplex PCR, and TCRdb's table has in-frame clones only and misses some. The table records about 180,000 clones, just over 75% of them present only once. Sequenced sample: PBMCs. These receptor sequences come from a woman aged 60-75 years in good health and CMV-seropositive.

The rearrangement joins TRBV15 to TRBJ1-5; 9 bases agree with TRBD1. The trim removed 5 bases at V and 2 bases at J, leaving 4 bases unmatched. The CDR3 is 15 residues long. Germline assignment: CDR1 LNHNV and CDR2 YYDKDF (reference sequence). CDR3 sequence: CATSPRTGGNQPQHF. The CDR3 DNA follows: TGTGCCACCAGCCCCCGGACAGGGGGCAATCAGCCCCAGCATTTT.

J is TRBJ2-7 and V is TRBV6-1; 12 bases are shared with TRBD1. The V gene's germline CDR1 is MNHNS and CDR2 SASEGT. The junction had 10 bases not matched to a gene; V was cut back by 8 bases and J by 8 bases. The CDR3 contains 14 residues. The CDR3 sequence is CASGGDRGLSKQYF. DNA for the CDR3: TGTGCCAGCGGGGGGGACAGGGGGCTGTCAAAGCAGTACTTC.

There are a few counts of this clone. The CDR3 protein is CASSFRGNYGYTF. CDR3 coding DNA: TGTGCCAGCAGCTTCAGGGGCAACTATGGCTACACCTTC. The chain couples TRBV5-4 to TRBJ1-2, with D possibly being TRBD1 (6 bases). CDR3 length: 13 amino acids. Germline V gene lookup returns CDR1 SGHNT and CDR2 YYREEE (reference sequence). V was cut by 2 bases and J by 2 bases, with 7 bases left in between.

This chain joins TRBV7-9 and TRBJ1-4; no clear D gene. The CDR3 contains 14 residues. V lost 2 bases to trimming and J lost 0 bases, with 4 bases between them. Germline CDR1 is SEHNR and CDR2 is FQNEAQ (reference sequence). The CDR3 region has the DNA TGTGCCAGCAGCTTATCGGCAACTAATGAAAAACTGTTTTTT. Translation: CASSLSATNEKLFF.

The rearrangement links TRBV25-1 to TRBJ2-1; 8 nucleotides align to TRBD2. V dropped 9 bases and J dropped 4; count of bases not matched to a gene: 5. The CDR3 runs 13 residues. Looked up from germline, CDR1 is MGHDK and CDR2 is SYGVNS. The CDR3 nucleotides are TGTGCCAGACGGGGGGGCGGGTACAATGAGCAGTTCTTC. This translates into CARRGGGYNEQFF.